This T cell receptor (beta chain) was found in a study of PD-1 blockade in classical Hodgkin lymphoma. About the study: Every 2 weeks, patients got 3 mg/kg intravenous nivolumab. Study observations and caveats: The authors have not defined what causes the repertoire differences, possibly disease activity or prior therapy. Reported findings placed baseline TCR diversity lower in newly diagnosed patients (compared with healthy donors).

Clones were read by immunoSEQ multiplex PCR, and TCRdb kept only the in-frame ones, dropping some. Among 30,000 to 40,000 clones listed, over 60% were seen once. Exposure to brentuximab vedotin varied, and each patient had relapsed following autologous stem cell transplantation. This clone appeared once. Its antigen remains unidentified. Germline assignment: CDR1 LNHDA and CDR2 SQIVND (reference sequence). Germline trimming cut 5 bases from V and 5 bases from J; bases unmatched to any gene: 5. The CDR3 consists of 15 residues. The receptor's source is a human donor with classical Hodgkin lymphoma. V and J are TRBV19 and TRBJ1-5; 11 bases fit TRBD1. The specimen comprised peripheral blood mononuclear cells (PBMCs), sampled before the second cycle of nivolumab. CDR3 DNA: TGTGCCAGTAGTGCAAGGACAGGGGGCTATCAGCCCCAGCATTTT. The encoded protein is CASSARTGGYQPQHF.